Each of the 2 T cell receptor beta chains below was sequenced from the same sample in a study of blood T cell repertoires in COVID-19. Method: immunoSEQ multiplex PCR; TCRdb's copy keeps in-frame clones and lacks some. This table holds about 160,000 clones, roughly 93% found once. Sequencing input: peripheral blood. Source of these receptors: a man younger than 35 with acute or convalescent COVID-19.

The CDR3 nucleotides are TGTGCCACCAGCAGAGATGACAGAGATAATTCACCCCTCCACTTT. Its protein product is CATSRDDRDNSPLHF. The rearrangement joins TRBV15 to TRBJ1-6; TRBD1 might be the D (5 bases). Trimming took 0 bases from V and 5 from J, leaving 8 bases between them. The CDR3 loop spans 15 amino acids. CDR1 is LNHNV and CDR2 is YYDKDF in the germline V gene (reference sequence). Complete variable domain (other parts from reference TRBV15 and TRBJ1-6): DAMVIQNPRYQVTQFGKPVTLSCSQTLNHNVMYWYQQKSSQAPKLLFHYYDKDFNNEADTPDNFQSRRPNTSFCFLDIRSPGLGDTAMYLCATSRDDRDNSPLHFGNGTRLTVT.

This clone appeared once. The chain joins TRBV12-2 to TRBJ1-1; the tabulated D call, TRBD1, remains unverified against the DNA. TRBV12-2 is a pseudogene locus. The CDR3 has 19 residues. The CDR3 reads CASRQVRGQRKSGNTEAFF. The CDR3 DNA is TGTGCAAGTCGCCAAGTTAGGGGACAGAGAAAGTCCGGGAACACTGAAGCTTTCTTT.